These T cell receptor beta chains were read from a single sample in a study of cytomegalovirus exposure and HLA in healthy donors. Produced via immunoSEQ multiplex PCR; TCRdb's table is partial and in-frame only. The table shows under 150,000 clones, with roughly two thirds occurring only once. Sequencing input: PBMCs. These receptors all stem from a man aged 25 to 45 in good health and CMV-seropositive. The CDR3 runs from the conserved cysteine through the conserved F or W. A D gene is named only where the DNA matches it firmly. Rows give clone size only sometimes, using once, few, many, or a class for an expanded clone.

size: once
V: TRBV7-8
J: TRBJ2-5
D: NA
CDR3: CASSLALGKETQYF
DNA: TGTGCCAGCAGCTTAGCGCTAGGAAAAGAGACCCAGTACTTC

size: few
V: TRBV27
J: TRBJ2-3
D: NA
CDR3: CASGERASTDTQYF
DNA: TGTGCCAGTGGGGAGAGGGCTAGCACAGATACGCAGTATTTT

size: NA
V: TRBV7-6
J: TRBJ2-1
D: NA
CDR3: CASSLGHNAQFF
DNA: TGTGCCAGCAGCTTAGGTCACAATGCGCAGTTCTTC

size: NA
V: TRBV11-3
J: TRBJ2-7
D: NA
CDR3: CASSSFQGGEQYF
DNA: TGTGCCAGCAGCTCCTTCCAGGGAGGCGAGCAGTACTTC

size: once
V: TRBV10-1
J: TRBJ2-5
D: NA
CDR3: CASSESRETQYF
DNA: TGCGCCAGCAGTGAGTCTCGAGAGACCCAGTACTTC

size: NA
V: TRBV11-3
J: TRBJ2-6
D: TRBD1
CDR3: CASSPGQGYSGANVLTF
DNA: TGTGCCAGCAGCCCCGGACAGGGTTACTCTGGGGCCAACGTCCTGACTTTC

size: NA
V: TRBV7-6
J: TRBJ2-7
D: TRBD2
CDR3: CASSYTSGTSYEQYF
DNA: TGTGCCAGCAGCTACACTAGCGGGACCTCCTACGAGCAGTACTTC

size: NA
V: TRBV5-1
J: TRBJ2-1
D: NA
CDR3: CASSLLFRGNEQFF
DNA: TGCGCCAGCAGCTTGCTATTCAGGGGAAATGAGCAGTTCTTC

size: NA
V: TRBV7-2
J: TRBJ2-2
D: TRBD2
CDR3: CASSRTRRGIGELFF
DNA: TGTGCCAGCAGCCGGACGAGGCGGGGGATCGGGGAGCTGTTTTTT

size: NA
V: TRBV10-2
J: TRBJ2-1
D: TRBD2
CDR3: CAVIAGDTYNEQFF
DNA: TGCGCCGTCATAGCGGGAGATACCTACAATGAGCAGTTCTTC

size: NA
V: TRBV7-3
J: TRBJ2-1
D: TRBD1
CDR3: CASSIGQAAYNEQFF
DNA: TGTGCCAGCAGCATAGGACAGGCGGCCTACAATGAGCAGTTCTTC

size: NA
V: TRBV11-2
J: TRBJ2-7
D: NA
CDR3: CASSLDRGDAYEQYF
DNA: TGTGCCAGCAGCTTAGATCGGGGAGATGCCTACGAGCAGTACTTC

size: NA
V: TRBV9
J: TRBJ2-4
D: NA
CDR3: CASSVASGWNIQYF
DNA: TGTGCCAGCAGCGTAGCCTCAGGGTGGAACATTCAGTACTTC

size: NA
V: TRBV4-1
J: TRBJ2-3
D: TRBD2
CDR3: CASSQVGAGVAGTDTQYF
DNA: TGCGCCAGCAGCCAAGTGGGTGCGGGGGTCGCCGGCACAGATACGCAGTATTTT

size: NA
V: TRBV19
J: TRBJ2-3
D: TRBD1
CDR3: CASSISRIRQGLSTDTQYF
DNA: TGTGCCAGTAGTATAAGTAGGATTCGACAGGGGCTCAGCACAGATACGCAGTATTTT

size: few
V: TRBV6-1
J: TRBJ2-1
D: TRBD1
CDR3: CASITTGGAYNEQFF
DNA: TGTGCCAGCATTACCACAGGGGGCGCATACAATGAGCAGTTCTTC

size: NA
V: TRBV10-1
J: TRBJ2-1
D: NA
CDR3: CASSPTGEDEQFF
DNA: TGCGCCAGCAGCCCAACCGGAGAGGATGAGCAGTTCTTC

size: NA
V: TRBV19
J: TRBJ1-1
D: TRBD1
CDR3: CASSVDREEAEAFF
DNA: TGTGCCAGTAGTGTGGACAGGGAAGAGGCTGAAGCTTTCTTT

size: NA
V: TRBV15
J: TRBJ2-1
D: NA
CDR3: CATSREFGGGGGRGAYNEQFF
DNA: TGTGCCACCAGCAGAGAGTTTGGGGGAGGAGGGGGACGGGGGGCCTACAATGAGCAGTTCTTC

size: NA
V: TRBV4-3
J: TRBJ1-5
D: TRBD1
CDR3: CASSQGQGMRPQHF
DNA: TGCGCCAGCAGCCAAGGACAGGGGATGAGGCCCCAGCATTTT

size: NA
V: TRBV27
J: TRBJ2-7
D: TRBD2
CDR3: CASSFSGTKEQYF
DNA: TGTGCCAGCAGTTTTTCCGGGACTAAGGAGCAGTACTTC

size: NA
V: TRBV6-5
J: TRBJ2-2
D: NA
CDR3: CASSYSPRNTGELFF
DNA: TGTGCCAGCAGTTACTCGCCTAGGAACACCGGGGAGCTGTTTTTT

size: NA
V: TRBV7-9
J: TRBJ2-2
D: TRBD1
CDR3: CASSSWTGPSSNTGELFF
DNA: TGTGCCAGCAGCAGTTGGACAGGGCCATCCTCAAACACCGGGGAGCTGTTTTTT

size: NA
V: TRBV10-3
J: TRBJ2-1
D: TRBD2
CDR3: CAISTGLAGVHNEQFF
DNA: TGTGCCATCAGTACGGGACTAGCGGGAGTCCACAATGAGCAGTTCTTC

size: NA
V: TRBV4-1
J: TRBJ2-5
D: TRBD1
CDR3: CASSHPRQGRMTETQYF
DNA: TGCGCCAGCAGCCATCCTCGACAGGGAAGGATGACGGAGACCCAGTACTTC

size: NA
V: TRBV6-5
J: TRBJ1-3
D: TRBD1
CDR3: CASGRDSHSGNTIYF
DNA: TGTGCCAGCGGAAGGGACAGCCACTCTGGAAACACCATATATTTT

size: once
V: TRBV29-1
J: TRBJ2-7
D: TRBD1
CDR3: CSAETSTGTYEQYF
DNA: TGCAGCGCAGAAACCTCGACAGGGACCTACGAGCAGTACTTC

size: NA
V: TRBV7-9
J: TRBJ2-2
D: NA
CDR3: CASSLRGQAGELFF
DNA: TGTGCCAGCAGCTTGAGAGGGCAGGCCGGGGAGCTGTTTTTT

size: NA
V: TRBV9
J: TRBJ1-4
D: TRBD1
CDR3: CASSADRGHNEKLFF
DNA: TGTGCCAGCAGCGCCGACAGGGGTCATAATGAAAAACTGTTTTTT

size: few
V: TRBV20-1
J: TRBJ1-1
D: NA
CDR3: CSAARGTEAFF
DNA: TGCAGTGCTGCCAGGGGTACTGAAGCTTTCTTT

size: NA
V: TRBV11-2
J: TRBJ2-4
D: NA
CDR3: CASSSQGPAAKNIQYF
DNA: TGTGCCAGCAGCTCTCAGGGGCCCGCAGCCAAAAACATTCAGTACTTC

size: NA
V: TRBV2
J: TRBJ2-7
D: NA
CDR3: CASSDRGAGGEQYF
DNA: TGTGCCAGCAGTGACAGGGGGGCGGGAGGCGAGCAGTACTTC

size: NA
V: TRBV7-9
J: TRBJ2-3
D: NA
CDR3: CSSSLDSATDTQYF
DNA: TGTTCCAGCAGCTTAGACAGTGCCACAGATACGCAGTATTTT

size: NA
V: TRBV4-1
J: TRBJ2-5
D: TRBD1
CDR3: CASSASGQDQETQYF
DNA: TGCGCCAGCAGCGCGTCTGGACAGGATCAAGAGACCCAGTACTTC

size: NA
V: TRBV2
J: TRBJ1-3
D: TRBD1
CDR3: CASSGRQGARGNTIYF
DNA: TGTGCCAGCAGTGGACGACAGGGGGCGCGAGGAAACACCATATATTTT

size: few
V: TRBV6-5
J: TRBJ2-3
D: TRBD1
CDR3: CASSTDRATDTQYF
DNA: TGTGCCAGCAGTACGGACAGGGCCACAGATACGCAGTATTTT

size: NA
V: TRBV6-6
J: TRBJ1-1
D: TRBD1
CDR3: CATSSTGPNTEAFF
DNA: TGTGCCACCTCGTCGACAGGGCCAAACACTGAAGCTTTCTTT